This T cell receptor beta chain derives from a study of graft-versus-host responses after intestinal transplantation. A remark on this clone: Its target is unknown.

The J segment lost 2 bases and the V segment lost 2 bases, leaving 7 bases of the junction unmatched. The germline gives CDR1 SGHTA, CDR2 FQGTGA. The CDR3 is made up of 17 amino acids. The table came from immunoSEQ multiplex PCR; TCRdb's copy has only in-frame clones and leaves some out. The sample records tens of thousands of clones, almost 90% being singletons. The J gene is TRBJ1-2, the V gene TRBV7-3, with 11 nucleotides matching TRBD1. This TCR was sampled from a human donor who received an intestinal transplant. The source material was unstimulated CD4+ T cells sorted from spleen or lymph node cells, sampled before intestinal transplant. The CDR3 region is CASSLGTGGLRNYGYTF. The CDR3 bases are TGTGCCAGCAGCTTAGGGACAGGGGGATTAAGAAACTATGGCTACACCTTC.